Each of the 9 T cell receptor beta chains below was sequenced from the same sample in a study of cytomegalovirus exposure and HLA in healthy donors. 13 Jbeta primers and 60 Vbeta primers were used for the PCR. Here immunoSEQ multiplex PCR was the method, and the copy in TCRdb shows in-frame clones only, minus some. The table records some 250,000 clones, roughly 87% of them present only once. Material: PBMCs. These receptors were taken from a middle-aged woman in good health and CMV-seropositive.

Notes on this clone: Other nucleotide sequences from this sample produce the same CDR3. This chain connects TRBV6-5 to TRBJ1-5; D remains unclear. Trimming stripped 2 bases from V and 3 bases from J, with 5 bases between. CDR3 size: 13 residues. Germline V lookup: CDR1 MNHEY, CDR2 SVGAGI. The CDR3 protein is CASSYGPNQPQHF. CDR3 DNA: TGTGCCAGCAGTTACGGGCCCAATCAGCCCCAGCATTTT.

The rearrangement links TRBV7-6 to TRBJ2-2; 8 bases fit TRBD1. V was clipped by 2 bases and J by 7 bases; unmatched bases: 3. The length of the CDR3 is 14 residues. Per germline, CDR1 SGHVS and CDR2 FNYEAQ. The CDR3 spells CASSLQGAIGELFF. The DNA for the CDR3 is TGTGCCAGCAGCTTACAGGGGGCCATCGGGGAGCTGTTTTTT.

V gene TRBV7-9 combines with J gene TRBJ2-7; no firm D call. V was pared by 2 bases and J by 4 bases, with 12 bases between. Germline CDR1 SEHNR, CDR2 FQNEAQ (reference sequence). The CDR3 spans 14 residues. CDR3 in amino acids: CASSLRSDFYEQYF. The CDR3, as DNA: TGTGCCAGCAGCTTAAGGTCAGACTTTTACGAGCAGTACTTC.

In its sample, this clone was seen a few times. The chain couples TRBV11-1 to TRBJ1-1; the D is unclear. Germline-derived CDR1 and CDR2 are SGHAT and FQDESV (reference sequence). V was pared by 3 bases and J by 4 bases, with 9 bases between. The CDR3 covers 13 residues. The CDR3 is CASSLRGITEAFF. The CDR3 DNA follows: TGTGCCAGCAGCTTGCGAGGGATCACTGAAGCTTTCTTT.

CDR3 loop: CASSPRTGGLNQPQHF. In nucleotides, the CDR3 is TGCGCCAGCAGCCCGAGGACAGGGGGGCTCAATCAGCCCCAGCATTTT. This chain links TRBV4-3 with TRBJ1-5; 10 bases fit TRBD1. The ends lost 4 bases at V and 3 bases at J; junction bases unmatched: 6. In germline, CDR1 is LGHNA, CDR2 YSLEER. This CDR3 comprises 16 residues.

The CDR3 reads CASSSGIQGVTGELFF. In DNA, the CDR3 is TGTGCCAGCTCGAGCGGGATACAGGGGGTCACCGGGGAGCTGTTTTTT. The genes are TRBV18 and TRBJ2-2; perhaps TRBD1 as D (8 bases). CDR1 is KGHSH, CDR2 LQKENI, per germline. The CDR3 length is 16 residues. V was shortened by 6 bases and J by 4 bases, with 18 bases between the two germline ends. The entire variable domain, with the rest obtained from reference TRBV18 and TRBJ2-2, is as follows: NAGVMQNPRHLVRRRGQEARLRCSPMKGHSHVYWYRQLPEEGLKFMVYLQKENIIDESGMPKERFSAEFPKEGPSILRIQQVVRGDSAAYFCASSSGIQGVTGELFFGEGSRLTVL.

The chain carries TRBV27 and TRBJ1-5; the D gene is possibly TRBD1 (5 bases). The V end was cut by 7 bases, the J end by 4 bases, with 23 bases between. Germline values: CDR1 MNHEY, CDR2 SMNVEV (reference sequence). CDR3 length equals 17 residues. The CDR3 reads CASNPKGNRILNQPQHF. CDR3 in DNA: TGTGCCAGCAATCCCAAGGGGAACAGGATTCTTAATCAGCCCCAGCATTTT.

The chain uses TRBV5-6 and TRBJ2-1; weak D call: TRBD2 (6 bases). The length of the CDR3 is 14 residues. Trimming removed 0 bases at V and 6 bases at J, with 10 bases between. Germline V gene data show CDR1 as SGHDT and CDR2 as YYEEEE. CDR3: CASSLAAGINEQFF. CDR3 DNA sequence: TGTGCCAGCAGCTTGGCCGCGGGAATCAATGAGCAGTTCTTC.

The genes are TRBV27 and TRBJ2-3, with a possible D match to TRBD2 (6 bases). The CDR3 contains 14 residues. V was clipped by 7 bases and J by 0 bases, with 11 bases between them. CDR1 MNHEY and CDR2 SMNVEV come from the germline V gene (reference sequence). The CDR3 region is CASKTSGSTDTQYF. CDR3 sequence (DNA): TGTGCCAGCAAAACCAGCGGGAGCACAGATACGCAGTATTTT.